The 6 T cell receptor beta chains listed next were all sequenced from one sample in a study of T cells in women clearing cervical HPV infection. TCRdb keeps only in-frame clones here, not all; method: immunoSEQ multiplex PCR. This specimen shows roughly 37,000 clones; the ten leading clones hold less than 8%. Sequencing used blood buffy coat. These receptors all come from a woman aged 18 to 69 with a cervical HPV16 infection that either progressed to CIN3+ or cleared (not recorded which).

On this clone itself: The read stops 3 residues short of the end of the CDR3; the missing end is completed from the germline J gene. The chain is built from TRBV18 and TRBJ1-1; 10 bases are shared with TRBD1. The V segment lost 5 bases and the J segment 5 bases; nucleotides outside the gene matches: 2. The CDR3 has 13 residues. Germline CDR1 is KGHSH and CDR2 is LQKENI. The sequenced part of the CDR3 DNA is TGTGCCAGCTCAAAGGACAGGGGGACTGAA. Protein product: CASSKDRGTE. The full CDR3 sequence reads CASSKDRGTEAFF. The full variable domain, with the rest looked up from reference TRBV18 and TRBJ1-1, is NAGVMQNPRHLVRRRGQEARLRCSPMKGHSHVYWYRQLPEEGLKFMVYLQKENIIDESGMPKERFSAEFPKEGPSILRIQQVVRGDSAAYFCASSKDRGTEAFFGQGTRLTVV.

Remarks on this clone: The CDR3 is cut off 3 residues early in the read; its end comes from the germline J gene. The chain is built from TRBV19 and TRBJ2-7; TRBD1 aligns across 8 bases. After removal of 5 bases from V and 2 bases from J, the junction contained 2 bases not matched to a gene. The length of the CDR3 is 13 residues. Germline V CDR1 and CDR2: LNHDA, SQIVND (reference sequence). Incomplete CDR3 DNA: TGTGCCAGTAGTCCGGGACAGGCCTACGAG. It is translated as CASSPGQAYE. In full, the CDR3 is CASSPGQAYEQYF.

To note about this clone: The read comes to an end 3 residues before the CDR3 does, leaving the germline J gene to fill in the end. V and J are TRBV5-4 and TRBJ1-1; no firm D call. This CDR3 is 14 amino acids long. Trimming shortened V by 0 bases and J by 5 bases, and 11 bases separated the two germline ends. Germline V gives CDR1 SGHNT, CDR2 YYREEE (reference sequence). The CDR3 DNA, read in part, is TGTGCCAGCAGCTTGGAGAGAATAGGGACTGAA. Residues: CASSLERIGTE. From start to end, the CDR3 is CASSLERIGTEAFF.

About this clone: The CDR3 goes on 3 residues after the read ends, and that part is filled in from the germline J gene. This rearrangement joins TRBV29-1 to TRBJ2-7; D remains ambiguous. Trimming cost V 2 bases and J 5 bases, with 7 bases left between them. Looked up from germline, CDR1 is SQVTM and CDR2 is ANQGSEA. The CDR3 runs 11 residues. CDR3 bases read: TGCAGCGTTGAAACAGTTGACGAG. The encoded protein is CSVETVDE. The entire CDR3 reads CSVETVDEQYF.

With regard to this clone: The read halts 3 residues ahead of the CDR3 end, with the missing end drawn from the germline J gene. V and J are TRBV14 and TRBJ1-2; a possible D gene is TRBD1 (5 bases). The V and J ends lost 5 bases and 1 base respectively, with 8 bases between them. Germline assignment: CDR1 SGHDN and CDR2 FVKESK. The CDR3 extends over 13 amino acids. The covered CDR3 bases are TGTGCCAGCAGCGGGGCCCTTAACTATGGC. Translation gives CASSGALNYG. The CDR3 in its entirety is CASSGALNYGYTF.

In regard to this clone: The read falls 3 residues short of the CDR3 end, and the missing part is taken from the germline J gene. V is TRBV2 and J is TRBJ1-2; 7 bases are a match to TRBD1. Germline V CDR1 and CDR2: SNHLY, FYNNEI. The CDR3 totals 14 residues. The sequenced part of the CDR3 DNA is TGTGCCAACTCCGCCGGGACAGCAATCAGAGAC. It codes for CANSAGTAIRD. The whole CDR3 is CANSAGTAIRDYTF.